These 31 T cell receptor beta chains were all obtained from the same sample, sequenced in a study of CD8+CD57+ T cells in acquired aplastic anemia. Genomic DNA provided the template from which TCR beta VDJ and CDR3 profiles were obtained. TCRdb ran MiXCR on the reads and lists one entry per CDR3 protein. The sample gives about 160,000 distinct CDR3 sequences, 40% to 55% of which show up once; approximately 3% is in the top ten. Selection for sequencing was limited to patients who had shown CD8+CD57+ cell expansion by flow cytometry. Sequenced input: sorted CD4+, CD8+, or CD8+CD57+ T cells (not recorded which) from PBMCs. The receptor source for this set is a human donor with aplastic anemia.

The chain carries TRBV9 and TRBJ2-7, with 9 bases lining up with TRBD1. The CDR3 is 15 residues long. Losses at the gene ends were 0 bases for V and 7 bases for J; bases not matched to a gene: 8. CDR1 is SGDLS and CDR2 is YYNGEE in the germline V gene. The CDR3 sequence is CASSVGDRAFGEQYF. CDR3 nucleotide sequence: TGTGCCAGCAGCGTAGGGGACAGGGCCTTCGGGGAGCAGTACTTC.

This clonotype showed up many times. The J gene is TRBJ2-5, the V gene TRBV19; possibly TRBD1 or TRBD2 for D (5 bases each). This CDR3 has 13 amino acids. V dropped 3 bases and J dropped 2 bases, with 7 bases sitting between them. In germline, CDR1 is LNHDA, CDR2 SQIVND (reference sequence). The CDR3 nucleotides read TGTGCCAGTAGTATGAGGGGACAAGAGACCCAGTACTTC. It is translated as CASSMRGQETQYF.

This clonotype showed up many times. J is TRBJ1-2 and V is TRBV6-2 or TRBV6-3; unclear D gene. V was cut by 0 bases and J by 7 bases, with 21 bases left in between. There are 17 residues in the CDR3. From germline, CDR1 is MNHEY and CDR2 SVGEGT. CDR3: CASSYSIFGLTYPGYTF. In nucleotides, the CDR3 is TGTGCCAGCAGTTACTCGATATTTGGGCTGACCTATCCTGGCTACACCTTC.

This clonotype was observed many times. The CDR3 DNA is TGTGCCAGCAGCTTAGCCGGACTTACTGAAGCTTTCTTT. This sequence encodes CASSLAGLTEAFF. The chain has TRBV7-9 and TRBJ1-1; D is uncertain. Trimming removed 0 bases from V and 5 bases from J, with 7 bases in between. CDR3 length: 13 amino acids. CDR1 and CDR2 from the germline V gene are SEHNR and FQNEAQ (reference sequence).

This clonotype was detected many times. The V gene is TRBV6-6, the J gene TRBJ2-7; D not resolved. CDR1 and CDR2 from the germline V gene are MNHNY and SVGAGI (reference sequence). The length of the CDR3 is 14 residues. V was clipped by 4 bases and J by 1 base, with 11 bases between them. The CDR3 sequence is CASSSWTESYEQYF. CDR3 nucleotides: TGTGCCAGCAGTTCTTGGACCGAATCCTACGAGCAGTACTTC.

This clonotype was detected a few times. V and J are TRBV6-4 and TRBJ2-3, with D possibly TRBD2 on 6 matching bases. The CDR3 covers 13 residues. With 5 bases removed from V and 2 bases from J, the gap between germline ends came to 8 bases. Germline V gene data show CDR1 as MRHNA and CDR2 as SNTAGT. The CDR3 loop reads CASSTGDTDTQYF. For the CDR3, the DNA is TGTGCCAGCAGTACGGGGGACACAGATACGCAGTATTTT.

The chain recombines TRBV10-3 with TRBJ2-7; D not resolved. This CDR3 is 14 amino acids long. V was trimmed by 0 bases and J by 2 bases, leaving 8 bases between them. Germline CDR1 is ENHRY and CDR2 is SYGVKD. This CDR3 is CAISESSDPYEQYF. In nucleotides, the CDR3 is TGTGCCATCAGTGAGTCCTCCGACCCCTACGAGCAGTACTTC.

J is TRBJ1-1 and V is TRBV5-1; D perhaps matches TRBD1 (6 bases). V gave up 4 bases and J gave up 2 bases, with 9 bases separating them. CDR1 is SGHRS and CDR2 is YFSETQ in the germline V gene. The CDR3 contains 13 residues. This CDR3 reads CASSAGANTEAFF. The CDR3, as DNA: TGCGCCAGCAGCGCAGGGGCCAACACTGAAGCTTTCTTT.

The chain uses TRBV12-3 or TRBV12-4 and TRBJ2-3; the match to TRBD2 covers 8 bases. This CDR3 contains 16 residues. The V and J ends lost 7 bases and 2 bases, in that order; junction bases with no gene match: 11. The CDR3 here is CASTLGGGGYTDTQYF. CDR3 coding DNA: TGTGCCAGCACCTTAGGAGGCGGGGGGTACACAGATACGCAGTATTTT.

This clonotype was observed at least ten times. This rearrangement joins TRBV12-3 or TRBV12-4 to TRBJ2-1; D is unresolved. The CDR3 is 11 residues long. Trimming removed 7 bases at V and 8 bases at J, with 9 bases between. The CDR3 nucleotides are TGTGCCAGCACTCAGGTACATGAGCAGTTCTTC. This codes for CASTQVHEQFF.

The rearrangement uses TRBV10-3 and TRBJ2-5; D might be TRBD1 (5 bases). The V and J ends lost 0 bases and 2 bases respectively, with 7 bases between them. Per the germline V gene, CDR1 is ENHRY and CDR2 is SYGVKD. CDR3 size: 14 residues. This CDR3 reads CAISESTGQETQYF. DNA of the CDR3: TGTGCCATCAGTGAGTCTACAGGACAAGAGACCCAGTACTTC.

V and J are TRBV23-1 and TRBJ2-3; 9 bases map to TRBD2. TRBV23-1 is reported as an ORF; its role is uncertain. There are 19 residues in the CDR3. With 2 bases clipped from V and 0 bases from J, the junction kept 12 bases outside the gene matches. The CDR3, as DNA: TGCGCCAGCAGTCAACCCGGGACTAGCTGGATTACTAGCACAGATACGCAGTATTTT. Encoded protein: CASSQPGTSWITSTDTQYF.

The table lists this clonotype with many counts. This chain links TRBV24-1 with TRBJ1-2, with 10 bases fitting TRBD1. Germline V CDR1 and CDR2: KGHDR, SFDVKD. V lost 4 bases, J lost 4 bases, and 8 bases stayed unmatched. This CDR3 region has 16 residues. Here the CDR3 reads CATSDSGQGGPYGYTF. CDR3 nucleotides: TGTGCCACCAGTGACTCTGGACAGGGGGGTCCCTATGGCTACACCTTC.

This chain joins TRBV6-1 and TRBJ2-7; TRBD1 matches at 7 bases. The ends lost 7 bases at V and 0 bases at J; junction bases unmatched: 3. This CDR3 spans 13 amino acids. CDR1 and CDR2 from the germline V gene are MNHNS and SASEGT. The CDR3 DNA sequence: TGTGCCAGCATACGGGACAGCTCCTACGAGCAGTACTTC. Amino acid sequence: CASIRDSSYEQYF.

V and J are TRBV7-8 and TRBJ1-1; unclear D gene. V dropped 3 bases and J dropped 5 bases, with 7 bases sitting between them. CDR1 SGHVS and CDR2 FQNEAQ come from the germline V gene. The CDR3 extends over 12 amino acids. CDR3 bases: TGTGCCAGCAGCTTTTCGCGTACTGAAGCTTTCTTT. Translated, it gives CASSFSRTEAFF.

As concerns this clonotype: A junction boundary mismatches the germline segment, possibly from a read error. The chain recombines TRBV20-1 with TRBJ1-1, with a weak D call TRBD1 (5 bases). In germline, CDR1 is DFQATT, CDR2 SNEGSKA (reference sequence). The CDR3 extends over 12 amino acids. The CDR3 here is CSAPVQGIEALF. DNA for the CDR3: TGCAGTGCTCCCGTCCAGGGAATTGAAGCTCTCTTT.

The V call is TRBV7-3, the J call TRBJ1-6; 8 bases align to TRBD1. Trimming cost V 5 bases and J 7 bases; bases outside gene matches: 19. The CDR3 consists of 19 residues. In germline, CDR1 is SGHTA, CDR2 FQGTGA. In DNA, the CDR3 is TGTGCCAGCAGCCGAACGGGGGACAGGACCCCTTCGGGCAATTCACCCCTCCACTTT. Translated: CASSRTGDRTPSGNSPLHF.

This clonotype turned up a few times. This chain connects TRBV11-1 to TRBJ2-1; 9 bases line up with TRBD1. Trimming took 5 bases from V and 6 from J; bases not matched to a gene: 8. The CDR3 spans 15 residues. The germline V gene encodes CDR1 SGHAT and CDR2 FQDESV (reference sequence). CDR3 DNA: TGTGCCAGCAGCAGGGGACAGGGAGTGATCAATGAGCAGTTCTTC. Encoded protein: CASSRGQGVINEQFF.

The chain's CDR3 is CASSGRGGSYGYTF. CDR3 nucleotides: TGTGCCAGCAGTGGACGGGGGGGTTCTTATGGCTACACCTTC. The rearrangement links TRBV2 to TRBJ1-2; D is perhaps TRBD1 (5 bases). Per the germline V gene, CDR1 is SNHLY and CDR2 is FYNNEI. The V end lost 4 bases, the J end lost 5 bases, and 14 bases lay between the germline ends. This CDR3 has 14 residues. Supplemented by reference TRBV2 and TRBJ1-2, the full variable domain reads EPEVTQTPSHQVTQMGQEVILRCVPISNHLYFYWYRQILGQKVEFLVSFYNNEISEKSEIFDDQFSVERPDGSNFTLKIRSTKLEDSAMYFCASSGRGGSYGYTFGSGTRLTVV.

The chain couples TRBV14 to TRBJ2-1; no definite D call. The CDR3 spans 17 residues. Trimming left V 0 bases short and J 0 bases short, with 12 bases between. Germline V gene sequence: CDR1 SGHDN, CDR2 FVKESK. CDR3 nucleotide sequence: TGTGCCAGCAGCCAAGATCCAGGCCCGCTCTCCTACAATGAGCAGTTCTTC. It codes for CASSQDPGPLSYNEQFF.

V is TRBV2 and J is TRBJ1-2; TRBD1 matches 7 bases. The J segment lost 6 bases and the V segment lost 7 bases, leaving 8 bases of the junction unmatched. Germline assignment: CDR1 SNHLY and CDR2 FYNNEI. The CDR3 runs 13 residues. The CDR3 protein is CASNAVRGNGYTF. The CDR3 bases are TGTGCCAGCAACGCGGTCAGGGGGAATGGCTACACCTTC.

In this sample, this clonotype turned up many times. V is TRBV11-2 and J is TRBJ2-6, with unresolved D. With 5 bases removed from V and 0 bases from J, the gap between germline ends came to 5 bases. This CDR3 is 14 amino acids long. The V gene's germline CDR1 is SGHAT and CDR2 FQNNGV. For the CDR3, the DNA is TGTGCCAGCAGCACAGTCTCTGGGGCCAACGTCCTGACTTTC. It yields the protein CASSTVSGANVLTF. Together with reference TRBV11-2 and TRBJ2-6, the CDR3 gives the full variable domain: EAGVAQSPRYKIIEKRQSVAFWCNPISGHATLYWYQQILGQGPKLLIQFQNNGVVDDSQLPKDRFSAERLKGVDSTLKIQPAKLEDSAVYLCASSTVSGANVLTFGAGSRLTVL.

This clonotype was detected only a few times. The junction departs from the called germline gene at one end, perhaps through a read error. The chain links TRBV6-1 to TRBJ1-1, with TRBD1 identical over 8 bases. This CDR3 is 15 amino acids long. CDR1 and CDR2 (germline): MNHNS, SASEGT. CDR3 amino acids: CASVTDRAGNSEAFF. The DNA for the CDR3 is TGTGCCAGTGTTACGGACAGGGCGGGGAACTCTGAAGCTTTCTTT.

The chain uses TRBV20-1 and TRBJ1-1; weak D call: TRBD1 (5 bases). The ends were cut back, 2 bases at V and 4 bases at J, with 8 bases in the middle. The CDR3 has 12 residues. Germline values: CDR1 DFQATT, CDR2 SNEGSKA (reference sequence). The CDR3 region is CSARQGGTEAFF. The CDR3 nucleotides read TGCAGTGCTAGACAGGGCGGCACTGAAGCTTTCTTT.

There are many counts of this clonotype. This chain connects TRBV6-1 to TRBJ2-7; D ambiguous. The germline V gene has CDR1 MNHNS and CDR2 SASEGT. CDR3 length: 15 amino acids. The germline V and J ends were trimmed by 2 bases and 3 bases, with 14 bases remaining between them. The CDR3 is CASSEIPGSVYEQYF. The CDR3 coding sequence is TGTGCCAGCAGTGAAATCCCCGGATCCGTCTACGAGCAGTACTTC.

This clonotype has a count of ten or more. The V gene is TRBV24-1, the J gene TRBJ2-1; the D gene is possibly TRBD1 (6 bases). The germline CDR1 and CDR2 sequences are KGHDR and SFDVKD. V dropped 2 bases and J dropped 7 bases, with 8 bases sitting between them. CDR3 size: 13 residues. CDR3 DNA sequence: TGTGCCACCAGTGATTCGGGACAAAATGAGCAGTTCTTC. Translation gives CATSDSGQNEQFF.

This clonotype was seen only a few times. The chain uses TRBV29-1 and TRBJ2-7; 8 bases match TRBD1. The CDR3 length is 15 residues. Trimming took 1 base from V and 3 from J; bases not matched to a gene: 8. Per germline, CDR1 SQVTM and CDR2 ANQGSEA. CDR3 bases: TGCAGCGTTGAAGCTTTAGACAGGGGATTCTACGAGCAGTACTTC. Its protein product is CSVEALDRGFYEQYF.

This chain links TRBV15 with TRBJ2-7; perhaps TRBD1 as D (5 bases). Germline CDR1 is LNHNV and CDR2 is YYDKDF (reference sequence). Trimming cost V 4 bases and J 2 bases, with 15 bases left between them. CDR3 length: 15 amino acids. CDR3 residues: CATSTTRNRTYEQYF. The CDR3 DNA sequence: TGTGCCACCAGCACAACACGCAACAGGACCTACGAGCAGTACTTC.

The chain employs TRBV20-1 and TRBJ2-7; 8 bases map to TRBD1. The CDR3 runs to 15 residues. CDR1 and CDR2 from the germline V gene are DFQATT and SNEGSKA (reference sequence). Trimming at V came to 0 bases and at J to 3 bases, leaving 7 bases not matched to a gene. The CDR3, as DNA: TGCAGTGCTAGAGATTTGGACAGGGCATTCTACGAGCAGTACTTC. The encoded protein is CSARDLDRAFYEQYF.

V gene TRBV10-1 combines with J gene TRBJ2-6; D is perhaps TRBD1 (6 bases). Trimming took 4 bases from V and 0 from J, leaving 16 bases between them. This CDR3 comprises 18 residues. Germline CDR1 WNHNN, CDR2 SYGVQD (reference sequence). The CDR3, as DNA: TGCGCCAGCAGTGGACCCGGGACATCCAGCTCTGGGGCCAACGTCCTGACTTTC. Translated: CASSGPGTSSSGANVLTF.

The V gene is TRBV10-3, the J gene TRBJ1-5, with D tentatively TRBD1 (5 bases). The CDR3 totals 12 residues. Germline values: CDR1 ENHRY, CDR2 SYGVKD. Deletions cut 3 bases from V and 7 bases from J, with 7 bases between. CDR3 region: CAISDQGQPQHF. CDR3 sequence (DNA): TGTGCCATCAGTGACCAGGGCCAGCCCCAGCATTTT.